The source of this T cell receptor (beta chain) is a study of cytomegalovirus exposure and HLA in healthy donors. The germline CDR1 and CDR2 sequences are SGHRS and YFSETQ. The ends were cut back, 0 bases at V and 4 bases at J, with 8 bases in the middle. The CDR3 spans 14 residues. Use of 60 Vbeta and 13 Jbeta primers characterized the PCR. Libraries were prepared by immunoSEQ multiplex PCR; TCRdb keeps only in-frame clonotypes and omits some of them. This table has 150,000 to 160,000 clones, around 82% appearing once. The sequence came from a woman aged 50 to 65 in good health and CMV-seropositive. Source material: PBMCs. The J gene is TRBJ1-3, the V gene TRBV5-1; D gene unclear. The CDR3 bases are TGCGCCAGCAGCTTGGGGGAGATCGGAAACACCATATATTTT. Translation: CASSLGEIGNTIYF.